This is a list of T cell receptor beta chains from one sample in a study of T-cell reconstitution after alpha-beta-depleted transplantation in children. TCRdb reprocessed the PCR reads with MiXCR, giving one entry per CDR3 protein. There are 700,000 to 850,000 distinct CDR3 sequences in the sample; roughly 15% occur only once, and approximately 5% lies in the top ten. The sequenced sample was PBMCs, mostly from graft donor cells, obtained 360 days after TCRalphabeta/CD19-depleted stem cell transplant. The receptor source for this set is a male patient under 18 who had a stem cell transplant for acute lymphoblastic leukemia, so the T cells may come from the graft donor. Both conserved end residues are part of each CDR3. The order of the fields is clone size, J gene, D gene, V gene, CDR3 protein, CDR3 DNA. The D gene is left open where the match is weak. Clone size is shown for a subset of rows, as once, few, many or a class of expanded clone.

few,TRBJ2-7,TRBD2,TRBV4-1,CASSQPSGRAPYEQYF,TGCGCCAGCAGCCAACCTAGCGGGAGGGCCCCCTACGAGCAGTACTTC
NA,TRBJ2-2,TRBD2,TRBV2,CASRFSPRLAGEIGELFF,TGTGCCAGCAGATTCTCGCCCCGACTAGCGGGAGAGATTGGGGAGCTGTTTTTT
NA,TRBJ1-1,NA,TRBV29-1,CSAEGQENTEAFF,TGCAGCGCGGAGGGGCAGGAGAACACTGAAGCTTTCTTT
few,TRBJ2-7,TRBD1,TRBV4-1,CASSQPTGMAEQYF,TGCGCCAGCAGCCAACCGACAGGGATGGCCGAGCAGTACTTC
NA,TRBJ2-1,TRBD1,TRBV12-3/TRBV12-4,CASSFRWSARDRGRGTTNEQFF,TGTGCCAGCAGTTTTAGATGGTCCGCCCGGGACAGGGGACGAGGGACTACCAATGAGCAGTTCTTC
NA,TRBJ1-1,NA,TRBV7-9,CASSPSGGHYGNTEAFF,TGTGCCAGCAGCCCCAGTGGGGGGCATTACGGAAACACTGAAGCTTTCTTT
NA,TRBJ1-2,NA,TRBV5-1,CASRGRLNYGYTF,TGCGCCAGCAGGGGACGGCTTAACTATGGCTACACCTTC
few,TRBJ2-2,TRBD2,TRBV5-1,CASSLSGRGNTGELFF,TGCGCCAGCAGCTTGAGCGGGAGAGGTAATACCGGGGAGCTGTTTTTT
NA,TRBJ2-7,NA,TRBV5-1,CASSPFFRADEQYF,TGCGCCAGCAGCCCGTTTTTTCGGGCGGACGAGCAGTACTTC
few,TRBJ2-5,TRBD2,TRBV14,CASSQGGLAGGPSETQYF,TGTGCCAGCAGCCAAGGCGGCCTAGCGGGAGGGCCCTCGGAGACCCAGTACTTC
NA,TRBJ2-1,TRBD2,TRBV11-1,CASSLSLFLPGLAGGPYNEQFF,TGTGCCAGCAGCTTATCGCTTTTTCTCCCGGGACTAGCGGGAGGGCCGTACAATGAGCAGTTCTTC
NA,TRBJ2-3,NA,TRBV29-1,CSVEVLGFSQGTQYF,TGCAGCGTTGAAGTGTTGGGGTTCTCACAAGGTACGCAGTATTTT
NA,TRBJ2-6,NA,TRBV29-1,CSVESDIHSGANVLTF,TGCAGCGTTGAGTCCGACATTCACTCTGGGGCCAACGTCCTGACTTTC
NA,TRBJ1-1,NA,TRBV11-1,CASSSPGFGGTEAFF,TGTGCCAGCAGTTCTCCGGGTTTTGGGGGCACTGAAGCTTTCTTT
NA,TRBJ2-2,NA,TRBV18,CASSPQSSHRANTGELFF,TGTGCCAGCTCACCACAGAGTAGTCATCGTGCGAACACCGGGGAGCTGTTTTTT
NA,TRBJ2-5,NA,TRBV7-2,CASSLSLWRSGQETQYF,TGTGCCAGCAGCTTAAGTCTGTGGAGATCGGGCCAAGAGACCCAGTACTTC
NA,TRBJ1-6,TRBD1,TRBV20-1,CSARDPRGLYNSPLHF,TGCAGTGCTAGAGATCCCAGGGGGTTGTATAATTCACCCCTCCACTTT
few,TRBJ2-2,TRBD2,TRBV4-2,CASSQDRASGYTGELFF,TGTGCCAGCAGCCAAGATAGGGCTAGCGGTTACACCGGGGAGCTGTTTTTT
NA,TRBJ1-2,NA,TRBV20-1,CSASPQGDYGYTF,TGCAGTGCTAGCCCCCAAGGAGACTATGGCTACACCTTC
many,TRBJ2-5,NA,TRBV5-1,CASSLQRRETQYF,TGCGCCAGCAGCTTACAGAGGCGAGAGACCCAGTACTTC
few,TRBJ1-4,TRBD1,TRBV12-3/TRBV12-4,CASSFTGGFEKLFF,TGTGCCAGCAGTTTTACAGGGGGATTTGAAAAACTGTTTTTT
NA,TRBJ2-2,NA,TRBV19,CASSPVRLNTGELFF,TGTGCCAGTAGTCCAGTCAGGCTGAACACCGGGGAGCTGTTTTTT
many,TRBJ2-7,NA,TRBV21-1,CARTSRLAGVRRYF,TGTGCCAGAACTTCTCGGCTAGCGGGAGTCCGCCGGTACTTC
many,TRBJ2-7,NA,TRBV5-1,CASSFGTNYEQYF,TGCGCCAGCAGCTTCGGGACCAACTACGAGCAGTACTTC
NA,TRBJ2-3,TRBD1,TRBV7-3,CASSSTGVGDTQYF,TGTGCCAGCAGCTCGACAGGGGTTGGCGATACGCAGTATTTT
NA,TRBJ2-5,NA,TRBV27,CASSFGPGGETQYF,NA